This TCR beta chain was sequenced in a study of T-cell reconstitution after alpha-beta-depleted transplantation in children. Preparing the TCRbeta library involved the use of unique molecular identifiers. TCRdb used MiXCR to reprocess the PCR reads, holding one entry per CDR3 protein. In the table there are over 550,000 distinct CDR3 sequences, 10% to 13% of which are singletons. Trimming left V 0 bases short and J 8 bases short, with 10 bases between. CDR3 length: 13 residues. CDR1 and CDR2 from the germline V gene are SGHDN and FVKESK. Material: PBMCs from the stem cell graft donor, obtained from the stem cell graft. The rearrangement joins TRBV14 to TRBJ1-2; no clear D. This clonotype was sampled from a human donor who donated a stem cell graft to a child with acute myeloid leukemia. Written as DNA, the CDR3 is TGTGCCAGCAGCCAAGAACGCGGGAACGGCTACACCTTC. Translating it yields CASSQERGNGYTF.